The 17 T cell receptor beta chains given below trace back to one sample, sequenced in a study of blood T cell repertoires in COVID-19. Sequencing was performed with immunoSEQ multiplex PCR; in TCRdb, only in-frame clones are kept and a portion is missing. The profile shows over 200,000 clones, around 85% of them singletons. Sequenced material: peripheral blood. The receptors originated from a man in his forties or fifties with acute or convalescent COVID-19.

The rearrangement joins TRBV18 to TRBJ1-4; D is uncertain. Germline V lookup: CDR1 KGHSH, CDR2 LQKENI. This CDR3 contains 17 residues. V lost 3 bases and J lost 8, with 22 bases in between. CDR3 protein: CASSPTAAPGLGEKLFF. The CDR3 DNA is TGTGCCAGCTCACCGACCGCCGCGCCAGGCCTTGGAGAAAAACTGTTTTTT.

This chain connects TRBV21-1 to TRBJ2-3; the D call TRBD2 from the table was never checked on the DNA. TRBV21-1 is a recognized pseudogene. This CDR3 has 13 amino acids. CDR3 amino acids: CASTSGRFDTQYF. CDR3 DNA: TGTGCCAGCACCTCCGGGAGGTTCGATACGCAGTATTTT.

The rearrangement links TRBV3-1 (or the pseudogene TRBV3-2) to TRBJ2-2, with TRBD1 as a possible D gene (6 bases). CDR3 length: 16 amino acids. V lost 0 bases, J lost 7 bases, and 15 bases lay in between. CDR1 is LGHDT and CDR2 is YNNKEL in the germline V gene (reference sequence). The CDR3 DNA follows: TGTGCCAGCAGCCAAGATCGGGCAGGGGCTGGCGGGGAGCTGTTTTTT. It translates to CASSQDRAGAGGELFF.

The genes are TRBV7-3 and TRBJ1-1; perhaps TRBD1 as D (5 bases). CDR3 length: 17 residues. Trimming took off 3 bases at V and 1 base at J, with 18 bases between the two ends. Germline V lookup: CDR1 SGHTA, CDR2 FQGTGA. The chain's CDR3 is CASSLQPMGRANTEAFF. The CDR3 coding sequence is TGTGCCAGCAGCTTGCAGCCCATGGGCAGGGCGAACACTGAAGCTTTCTTT.

This rearrangement joins TRBV4-1 to TRBJ1-5; unclear D gene. Germline V gene data show CDR1 as MGHRA and CDR2 as YSYEKL. The CDR3 covers 14 residues. V lost 4 bases to trimming and J lost 7 bases, with 14 bases between them. In nucleotides, the CDR3 is TGCGCCAGCAGCCCTGGGAGTTCGGAACAGCCCCAGCATTTT. It specifies CASSPGSSEQPQHF.

This sequence joins TRBV9 and TRBJ2-2, with 7 bases aligning to TRBD2. Germline CDR1 is SGDLS and CDR2 is YYNGEE. The CDR3 loop spans 15 amino acids. The junction had 8 bases not matched to a gene; V was cut back by 3 bases and J by 6 bases. The DNA of the CDR3 is TGTGCCAGCAGCGGATCTAGCGGCTACCCCGGGGAGCTGTTTTTT. This codes for CASSGSSGYPGELFF.

The V gene is TRBV19, the J gene TRBJ2-3; perhaps TRBD2 as D (6 bases). Trimming cost V 5 bases and J 6 bases, with 18 bases left between them. CDR1 and CDR2 (germline): LNHDA, SQIVND (reference sequence). The length of the CDR3 is 15 residues. Here the CDR3 reads CASSGAGRTVDTQYF. In DNA, the CDR3 is TGTGCCAGTAGTGGTGCGGGACGGACGGTGGATACGCAGTATTTT.

This clone showed up just a few times. Other DNA variants within this sample encode the same CDR3. The chain uses TRBV27 and TRBJ2-7; 10 nucleotides line up with TRBD2. The V segment lost 4 bases and the J segment 3 bases; nucleotides outside the gene matches: 0. CDR1 MNHEY and CDR2 SMNVEV come from the germline V gene (reference sequence). The CDR3 runs to 13 residues. The CDR3 coding sequence is TGTGCCAGCAGTTGGACTAGCGGCTACGAGCAGTACTTC. Translation gives CASSWTSGYEQYF.

The chain employs TRBV19 and TRBJ1-5; the match to TRBD1 covers 8 bases. V was pared by 2 bases and J by 6 bases, with 9 bases of the junction left unmatched. Looked up from germline, CDR1 is LNHDA and CDR2 is SQIVND (reference sequence). The CDR3 totals 16 residues. The CDR3 nucleotides are TGTGCCAGTAGTATACAGCGCAGGGGGCCCGGTCAGCCCCAGCATTTT. Translated, it gives CASSIQRRGPGQPQHF.

V is TRBV28 and J is TRBJ2-3; 8 positions agree with TRBD2. The CDR3 is 16 amino acids. V was clipped by 4 bases and J by 2 bases; unmatched bases: 8. Per the germline V gene, CDR1 is MDHEN and CDR2 is SYDVKM. This CDR3 reads CASSSTGGAYTDTQYF. The CDR3 DNA sequence: TGTGCCAGCAGTTCAACCGGGGGGGCCTACACAGATACGCAGTATTTT.

The chain couples TRBV4-1 to TRBJ2-7, with 8 nucleotides matching TRBD1. The germline V gene has CDR1 MGHRA and CDR2 YSYEKL. The CDR3 sequence is 17 residues long. Trimming removed 0 bases from V and 2 bases from J; junction bases left unmatched: 9. CDR3 amino acids: CASSQDFLRDRPYEQYF. Here the CDR3 DNA reads TGCGCCAGCAGCCAAGATTTTCTTCGGGACAGGCCCTACGAGCAGTACTTC.

The chain recombines TRBV6-5 with TRBJ2-5, with TRBD1 matching over 12 bases. There are 14 residues in the CDR3. In germline, CDR1 is MNHEY, CDR2 SVGAGI. V shed 7 bases and J 4 bases; nucleotides not matched to a gene: 4. The CDR3: CASKGTGGAETQYF. Here the CDR3 DNA reads TGTGCCAGCAAGGGGACAGGGGGCGCAGAGACCCAGTACTTC.

This chain uses TRBV4-1 with TRBJ1-3, with 9 bases lining up with TRBD1. Germline assignment: CDR1 MGHRA and CDR2 YSYEKL. The CDR3 totals 20 residues. Germline trimming cut 0 bases from V and 1 base from J; bases unmatched to any gene: 13. CDR3 in amino acids: CASSQDFGTGSLSSGNTIYF. The DNA for the CDR3 is TGCGCCAGCAGCCAAGATTTCGGGACAGGGTCTCTTTCATCTGGAAACACCATATATTTT.

J is TRBJ2-7 and V is TRBV4-3; 7 bases are shared with TRBD2. Per germline, CDR1 LGHNA and CDR2 YSLEER. The trim removed 0 bases at V and 2 bases at J, leaving 4 bases unmatched. There are 15 residues in the CDR3. This chain's CDR3 is CASSQEPSGTYEQYF. The CDR3 bases are TGCGCCAGCAGCCAAGAACCTAGCGGTACCTACGAGCAGTACTTC.

CDR3 protein: CATGTGTYNSPLHF. The CDR3 coding sequence is TGTGCCACCGGAACAGGGACCTATAATTCACCCCTCCACTTT. The rearrangement links TRBV6-5 to TRBJ1-6, with a tentative D call TRBD1 (6 bases). Germline V CDR1 and CDR2: MNHEY, SVGAGI. Trimming shortened V by 10 bases and J by 2 bases, and 12 bases separated the two germline ends. This CDR3 comprises 14 residues.

The chain is built from TRBV10-3 and TRBJ1-2; D might be TRBD1 (6 bases). The germline V gene encodes CDR1 ENHRY and CDR2 SYGVKD. Trimming left V 7 bases short and J 4 bases short, with 10 bases between. The CDR3 contains 12 residues. The CDR3 bases are TGTGCCATCACCACAGGGTTCTATGGCTACACCTTC. As protein: CAITTGFYGYTF.

This chain connects TRBV19 to TRBJ1-2; 8 bases fit TRBD1. V shed 7 bases, J shed 4 bases, and the junction held 2 bases outside the gene matches. The CDR3 is made up of 12 amino acids. The germline gives CDR1 LNHDA, CDR2 SQIVND (reference sequence). For the CDR3, the DNA is TGTGCCAGTACGGACAGGGCCTATGGCTACACCTTC. It yields the protein CASTDRAYGYTF. Full variable domain (remainder filled in from reference TRBV19 and TRBJ1-2): DGGITQSPKYLFRKEGQNVTLSCEQNLNHDAMYWYRQDPGQGLRLIYYSQIVNDFQKGDIAEGYSVSREKKESFPLTVTSAQKNPTAFYLCASTDRAYGYTFGSGTRLTVV.